The clone carrying this T cell receptor (beta chain) appeared many times. This entry is derived from a study of blood T cells in healthy people across ages. Then a second PCR, running about 6 to 11 cycles, was carried out with a sample-barcoded 5' primer and a J-beta primer mix. One entry per CDR3 protein, called by TCRdb with MiXCR from the 5' RACE reads. The sample consists of 1.5 million to 2 million distinct CDR3 sequences, 30% to 40% of them appearing once. The V gene end was trimmed by 0 bases and the J gene end by 3 bases; junction bases not matched to a gene: 13. The CDR3 has 18 amino acids. Germline CDR1 is DFQATT and CDR2 is SNEGSKA (reference sequence).

This TCR derives from a woman aged 30 to 39 in good health. Sequencing used blood. The V and J genes are TRBV20-1 and TRBJ2-1, with 8 bases aligning to TRBD2. CDR3 DNA: TGCAGTGCTAGAGATGGCCCCCACGGGAGGGTAGGCTACAATGAGCAGTTCTTC. Encoded protein: CSARDGPHGRVGYNEQFF.